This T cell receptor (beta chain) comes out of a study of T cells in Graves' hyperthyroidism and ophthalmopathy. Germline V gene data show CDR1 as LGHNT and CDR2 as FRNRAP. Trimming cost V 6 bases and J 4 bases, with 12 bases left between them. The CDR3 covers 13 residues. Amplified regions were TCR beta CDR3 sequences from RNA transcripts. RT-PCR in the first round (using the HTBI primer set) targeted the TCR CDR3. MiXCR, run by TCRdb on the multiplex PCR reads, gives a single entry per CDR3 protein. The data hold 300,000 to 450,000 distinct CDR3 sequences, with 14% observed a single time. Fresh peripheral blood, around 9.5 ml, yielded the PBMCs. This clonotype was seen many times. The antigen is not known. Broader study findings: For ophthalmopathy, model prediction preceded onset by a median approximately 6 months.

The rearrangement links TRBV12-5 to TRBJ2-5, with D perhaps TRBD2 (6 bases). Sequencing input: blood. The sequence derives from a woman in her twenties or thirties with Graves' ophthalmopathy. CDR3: CASGRLEIETQYF. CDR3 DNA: TGTGCTAGTGGCAGACTAGAGATAGAGACCCAGTACTTC.